The 17 T cell receptor beta chains reported below all come from one sample, sequenced in a study of human T cells and chemical hapten exposure. Time point of the sample: patch test 2, 6 weeks after DPC sensitization. Specified treatment: therapeutic diphenylcyclopropenone sensitization with weekly scalp DPC. TCRdb used MiXCR to reprocess the RACE reads, holding one entry per CDR3 protein. This sample has over 65,000 distinct CDR3 sequences, with 11% found just once. The specimen comprised whole blood, sampled in connection with sensitization to the hapten diphenylcyclopropenone (DPC). The receptors here all came from a man between 18 and 35 years old with alopecia areata. Some clones in this sample may be carry-over from other donors' samples.

This chain links TRBV6-2 or TRBV6-3 with TRBJ2-2, with 10 bases identical to TRBD2. The CDR3 consists of 15 residues. Per the germline V gene, CDR1 is MNHEY and CDR2 is SVGEGT. The V gene end was trimmed by 7 bases and the J gene end by 5 bases; junction bases not matched to a gene: 7. DNA of the CDR3: TGTGCCAGCACCCCCTGGACTAGCGGAACCGGGGAGCTGTTTTTT. It translates to CASTPWTSGTGELFF.

The CDR3 nucleotides read TGTGCCAGCAGTAAGGCATCCGGGACACAAGCTTTCTTT. It is translated as CASSKASGTQAFF. V usage is TRBV28 and J usage is TRBJ1-1, with D tentatively TRBD1 (6 bases). Trimming removed 5 bases from V and 9 bases from J, with 16 bases in between. Per the germline V gene, CDR1 is MDHEN and CDR2 is SYDVKM. The CDR3 extends over 13 amino acids.

The J gene is TRBJ2-1, the V gene TRBV6-2 or TRBV6-3, with TRBD2 matching over 8 bases. After removal of 7 bases from V and 1 base from J, the junction contained 3 bases not matched to a gene. The CDR3 is 14 amino acids. CDR1 is MNHEY, CDR2 SVGEGT, per germline. The CDR3 DNA is TGTGCCAGCAACCGGGGGGGGTCCTACAATGAGCAGTTCTTC. Its protein is CASNRGGSYNEQFF.

J is TRBJ1-6 and V is TRBV10-2, with 7 bases matching TRBD1. J lost 14 bases, V lost 6 bases, and 31 bases had no gene match. This CDR3 is built from 20 residues. Germline V CDR1 and CDR2: WSHSY, SAAADI. This CDR3 reads CASRGVKGQPPNRSSNSLHF. CDR3 nucleotides: TGCGCCAGCAGAGGAGTTAAGGGACAGCCCCCGAACAGGTCGTCGAACTCCCTCCACTTT.

This sequence joins TRBV6-5 and TRBJ1-2, with D uncertain. Per the germline V gene, CDR1 is MNHEY and CDR2 is SVGAGI. This CDR3 has 13 amino acids. V was cut by 0 bases and J by 8 bases, with 10 bases left in between. CDR3 coding DNA: TGTGCCAGCAGTTACTCAAGAGGCTACGGCTACACCTTC. Residues: CASSYSRGYGYTF.

The chain combines TRBV9 with TRBJ1-2; D is possibly TRBD1 (5 bases). The germline CDR1 and CDR2 sequences are SGDLS and YYNGEE. The CDR3 spans 14 residues. The V end was cut by 2 bases, the J end by 2 bases, with 10 bases between. CDR3 residues: CASSVGQGNYGYTF. Written as DNA, the CDR3 is TGTGCCAGCAGCGTCGGTCAGGGAAACTATGGCTACACCTTC.

The chain links TRBV12-3 or TRBV12-4 to TRBJ2-2; D perhaps matches TRBD1 (5 bases). V was trimmed by 6 bases and J by 0 bases, leaving 8 bases between them. The length of the CDR3 is 14 residues. The CDR3 here is CASSRTPNTGELFF. The CDR3 DNA reads as TGTGCCAGCAGCCGGACACCGAACACCGGGGAGCTGTTTTTT.

This clonotype was counted many times. The genes are TRBV7-2 and TRBJ1-1; TRBD1 might be the D (5 bases). The germline gives CDR1 SGHTA, CDR2 FQGNSA. The V end lost 1 base, the J end lost 12 bases, and 12 bases lay between the germline ends. The CDR3 sequence is 12 residues long. The CDR3 spells CASSLDRAGTFF. The CDR3 bases are TGTGCCAGCAGCTTAGATAGGGCAGGGACTTTCTTT. Variable domain in full (rest from reference TRBV7-2 and TRBJ1-1): GAGVSQSPSNKVTEKGKDVELRCDPISGHTALYWYRQSLGQGLEFLIYFQGNSAPDKSGLPSDRFSAERTGGSVSTLTIQRTQQEDSAVYLCASSLDRAGTFFGQGTRLTVV.

This clonotype was recorded at least ten times. The chain is built from TRBV4-2 and TRBJ2-7; TRBD1 agrees at 7 bases. CDR1 and CDR2 (germline): LGHNA, YNFKEQ. CDR3 size: 13 residues. The J segment lost 6 bases and the V segment lost 4 bases, leaving 6 bases of the junction unmatched. This CDR3 is CASSPGTALEQYF. CDR3 in DNA: TGTGCCAGCAGCCCAGGGACAGCCCTCGAGCAGTACTTC.

Remarks on this clonotype: A much larger clone lies a single base off, so this may be a read error. V gene TRBV11-2 combines with J gene TRBJ2-2; perhaps TRBD2 as D (5 bases). This CDR3 region has 15 residues. CDR1 SGHAT and CDR2 FQNNGV come from the germline V gene. CDR3 sequence: CASGQRGRNTGEPFF. CDR3 DNA: TGTGCCAGCGGTCAACGAGGGCGGAACACCGGGGAGCCGTTTTTT. The complete variable domain, with remaining parts taken from reference TRBV11-2 and TRBJ2-2, reads EAGVAQSPRYKIIEKRQSVAFWCNPISGHATLYWYQQILGQGPKLLIQFQNNGVVDDSQLPKDRFSAERLKGVDSTLKIQPAKLEDSAVYLCASGQRGRNTGEPFFGEGSRLTVL.

This clonotype turned up a few times. This rearrangement joins TRBV29-1 to TRBJ1-2; 10 nucleotides match TRBD1. This CDR3 has 12 residues. Germline V gene lookup returns CDR1 SQVTM and CDR2 ANQGSEA. V lost 7 bases and J lost 6; bases outside the gene matches: 5. CDR3 sequence: CSGKTGGDGYTF. As DNA, the CDR3 is TGCAGCGGAAAGACAGGGGGCGATGGCTACACCTTC.

The chain combines TRBV12-3 or TRBV12-4 with TRBJ2-1; D uncertain. The CDR3 extends over 14 amino acids. V lost 2 bases, J lost 0 bases, and 5 bases lay in between. This CDR3 reads CASSLQSSYNEQFF. The DNA of the CDR3 is TGTGCCAGCAGTTTACAGAGCTCCTACAATGAGCAGTTCTTC.

The rearrangement uses TRBV18 and TRBJ2-7; TRBD1 might be the D (5 bases). The CDR3 runs to 14 residues. V gave up 3 bases and J gave up 3 bases, with 12 bases separating them. The germline CDR1 and CDR2 sequences are KGHSH and LQKENI. The chain's CDR3 is CASSPPGPVYEQYV. Written as DNA, the CDR3 is TGTGCCAGCTCACCCCCAGGGCCCGTCTACGAGCAGTACGTC.

This clonotype was recorded at least ten times. The J gene is TRBJ1-5, the V gene TRBV6-5; 8 bases match TRBD1. This CDR3 comprises 14 residues. In germline, CDR1 is MNHEY, CDR2 SVGAGI. After removal of 8 bases from V and 4 bases from J, the junction contained 7 bases not matched to a gene. DNA of the CDR3: TGTGCCAGCGGACGGGACAGGCTGAATCAGCCCCAGCATTTT. This codes for CASGRDRLNQPQHF.

J is TRBJ2-5 and V is TRBV20-1, with 10 positions matching TRBD1. Germline lookup yields CDR1 DFQATT and CDR2 SNEGSKA (reference sequence). Germline trimming cut 7 bases from V and 1 base from J; bases unmatched to any gene: 9. CDR3 length: 15 residues. The CDR3 DNA reads TGCAGTGGAGGAGGACAGGGGGAATTCCAAGAGACCCAGTACTTC. It specifies CSGGGQGEFQETQYF.

In its sample, this clonotype was seen a few times. J is TRBJ1-2 and V is TRBV28, with D tentatively TRBD1 (5 bases). The CDR3 has 14 residues. The germline CDR1 and CDR2 sequences are MDHEN and SYDVKM. V gave up 2 bases and J gave up 4 bases, with 11 bases separating them. CDR3 coding DNA: TGTGCCAGCAGTTTACCCGACAGCGCCTATGGCTACACCTTC. Its translation: CASSLPDSAYGYTF.

This clonotype turned up a few times. V gene TRBV4-3 combines with J gene TRBJ2-7, with 7 bases identical to TRBD2. This CDR3 comprises 14 residues. Trimming at V came to 4 bases and at J to 2 bases, leaving 5 bases not matched to a gene. Looked up from germline, CDR1 is LGHNA and CDR2 is YSLEER. The CDR3 is CASSPSAGAYEQYF. The CDR3 DNA reads TGCGCCAGCAGCCCATCGGCGGGAGCCTACGAGCAGTACTTC.